Listed below are T cell receptor beta chains from one sample, sequenced in a study of Ad26.COV2.S vaccination and SARS-CoV-2 variants. Sequenced by immunoSEQ multiplex PCR; TCRdb stores in-frame clones only, minus some. This repertoire shows around 450,000 clones, around nine tenths found once; its top ten account for 12%. The sample was peripheral blood, taken in a trial of Ad26.COV2.S vaccine versus placebo. The receptors here all came from a person aged 18-60 years who received the Ad26.COV2.S COVID-19 vaccine or a placebo. The CDR3 runs from the conserved cysteine through the conserved F or W. Fields, in order: D gene, J gene, clone size, V gene, CDR3 DNA, CDR3 protein. D genes are given only for firm matches. A row's size may be missing; if present it is once, few, many or a size class.

>TRBD2|TRBJ2-2|-|TRBV19
TGTGCCAGTAAAATAGCGGGAGGGAGCACCGGGGAGCTGTTTTTT
CASKIAGGSTGELFF
>-|TRBJ2-5|once|TRBV11-2
TGTGCCAGCAGCTTAGATTCTAGGACCCAGTACTTC
CASSLDSRTQYF
>TRBD2|TRBJ2-3|-|TRBV10-3
TGTGCCATCAGTGGTCTAGCGGGCGCTAGCACAGATACGCAGTATTTT
CAISGLAGASTDTQYF
>-|TRBJ2-7|-|TRBV20-1
TGCAGTGCTTCCGACCTCTACGAGCAGTACTTC
CSASDLYEQYF
>TRBD1|TRBJ1-1|-|TRBV29-1
TGCAGTGCTTCTCGGACAGGGGCGGTGGGCACTGAAGCTTTCTTT
CSASRTGAVGTEAFF
>TRBD2|TRBJ2-1|-|TRBV6-2/TRBV6-3
TGTGCCAGCAGTCGCGGACTAGCGAGTGAGCAGTTCTTC
CASSRGLASEQFF
>-|TRBJ2-3|-|TRBV3-1/TRBV3-2
TGTGCCAGCAGCCTTCTAGAACAGGGTACGCAGTATTTT
CASSLLEQGTQYF
>TRBD1|TRBJ2-7|-|TRBV25-1
TGTGCCAGCAGTACAGGGGACCCCCCCTACGAGCAGTACTTC
CASSTGDPPYEQYF
>TRBD2|TRBJ2-5|-|TRBV27
TGTGCCAGCAGTAAATTAGCGGGGGAAGAGACCCAGTACTTC
CASSKLAGEETQYF
>-|TRBJ1-5|-|TRBV7-2
TGTGCCAGCAGCTTATTAGGGTATAGCAATCAGCCCCAGCATTTT
CASSLLGYSNQPQHF
>-|TRBJ2-7|-|TRBV5-4
TGTGCCAGCAGCCCGTCCATGGACAGACTCTACGAGCAGTACTTC
CASSPSMDRLYEQYF
>-|TRBJ2-3|-|TRBV6-5
TGTGCCAGCAGTCCCCTACTAGGAGAGACGCAGTATTTT
CASSPLLGETQYF
>TRBD2|TRBJ2-1|-|TRBV5-1
TGCGCCAGCAGCCCCGATAGCGGGAGGGCGGATGAGCAGTTCTTC
CASSPDSGRADEQFF
>TRBD1|TRBJ1-1|-|TRBV27
TGTGCCAGTTTACAGGGGGAAAACACTGAAGCTTTCTTT
CASLQGENTEAFF
>TRBD1|TRBJ1-5|-|TRBV18
TGTGCCAGCTCACCTGGGACAGGGACATATAGCAATCAGCCCCAGCATTTT
CASSPGTGTYSNQPQHF
>-|TRBJ2-7|-|TRBV5-1
TGCGCCAGCAGCTTGAACACCTACTCCTACGAGCAGTACTTC
CASSLNTYSYEQYF
>-|TRBJ1-5|once|TRBV4-1
TGCGCCAGCAGCCAAGATGGACTGGTGCCCCAGCATTTT
CASSQDGLVPQHF
>TRBD1|TRBJ1-2|-|TRBV6-5
TGTGCCAGCAGTTACCTCGGGACAGATGGATATGGCTACACCTTC
CASSYLGTDGYGYTF
>-|TRBJ1-1|-|TRBV6-2/TRBV6-3
TGTGCCAGCAGTTACTCCTACGTCGGCACTGAAGCTTTCTTT
CASSYSYVGTEAFF
>-|TRBJ2-2|-|TRBV5-1
TGCGCCAGCAGCTTGGGGTTAGCGATAGACACCGGGGAGCTGTTTTTT
CASSLGLAIDTGELFF
>-|TRBJ2-5|-|TRBV7-3
TGTGCCAGCAGCCCACGGGGAGACCGGGAGACCCAGTACTTC
CASSPRGDRETQYF
>TRBD1|TRBJ1-4|few|TRBV7-3
TGTGCCAGCAGCCCCCACCCGGACAGGGGGCAAGATGAAAAACTGTTTTTT
CASSPHPDRGQDEKLFF
>-|TRBJ1-2|once|TRBV5-8
TGTGCCAGCAGCCCCGGGGAATTCTATGGCTACACCTTC
CASSPGEFYGYTF
>TRBD1|TRBJ1-5|-|TRBV12-3/TRBV12-4
TGTGCCAGCACCGGACAGGGGAATCAGCCCCAGCATTTT
CASTGQGNQPQHF
>-|TRBJ1-5|-|TRBV6-2/TRBV6-3
TGTGCCAGCAGTTATTGGGACCCTACAGGGATCAGCAATCAGCCCCAGCATTTT
CASSYWDPTGISNQPQHF
>TRBD2|TRBJ2-2|-|TRBV5-6
TGTGCCAGCAGCAGACGAAGCGGGAGGAACACCGGGGAGCTGTTTTTT
CASSRRSGRNTGELFF
>-|TRBJ2-3|once|TRBV30
TGTGCCTGGAGTAAACTATTCACAGATACGCAGTATTTT
CAWSKLFTDTQYF
>-|TRBJ2-1|-|TRBV5-4
TGTGCCAGCAGCCAAACCTGGGGTTCCTACAATGAGCAGTTCTTC
CASSQTWGSYNEQFF
>-|TRBJ2-5|-|TRBV2
TGTGCCAGCATCTCAGGGCCGGTTAGGGTGGATACCCAGTACTTC
CASISGPVRVDTQYF
>-|TRBJ2-1|-|TRBV19
TGTGCCAGTAGTGAGGGATACGGGTATGAGCAGTTCTTC
CASSEGYGYEQFF
>-|TRBJ2-1|-|TRBV19
TGTGCCAGTAGTATGAACGGTTTTCGAAGCTCCTACAATGAGCAGTTCTTC
CASSMNGFRSSYNEQFF
>TRBD2|TRBJ2-5|-|TRBV9
TGTGCCAGCAGCGCGGGACTAGCGGACCAAGAGACCCAGTACTTC
CASSAGLADQETQYF
>-|TRBJ2-1|once|TRBV4-1
TGCGCCAGCAGCCAAGATTGGGGAAGATACAATGAGCAGTTCTTC
CASSQDWGRYNEQFF
>TRBD2|TRBJ2-1|-|TRBV7-9
TGTGCCAGCAGCTTAAGCATTAGCGGGATTGAATCAGTCTACAATGAGCAGTTCTTC
CASSLSISGIESVYNEQFF
>TRBD2|TRBJ2-7|-|TRBV5-1
TGCGCCAGCAGCTTGGCCCGGGGGGAGAAGGGCTACGAGCAGTACTTC
CASSLARGEKGYEQYF
>-|TRBJ2-7|once|TRBV6-6
TGTGCCAGCAGTTTGCTCTCCCACGAGCAGTACTTC
CASSLLSHEQYF